Following are 28 T cell receptor beta chains from one sample sequenced in a study of blood T cell repertoires in COVID-19. Using immunoSEQ multiplex PCR, the repertoire was profiled, and TCRdb retains in-frame clones only, with some absent. Found here are over 120,000 clones, 80% of them singletons; the top ten hold 3.5%. The specimen sequenced was peripheral blood. The receptors here all came from an older man who had recovered from COVID-19.

The gene calls are TRBV5-1 and TRBJ2-1, with D possibly matching TRBD2 (7 bases). V was clipped by 1 base and J by 5 bases, with 10 bases between them. This CDR3 region has 14 residues. Germline lookup yields CDR1 SGHRS and CDR2 YFSETQ. CDR3 DNA sequence: TGCGCCAGCAGCTTGCAGGGGACTAACAATGAGCAGTTCTTC. Translation gives CASSLQGTNNEQFF.

The chain uses TRBV11-2 and TRBJ1-5, with D possibly matching TRBD1 (6 bases). The germline CDR1 and CDR2 sequences are SGHAT and FQNNGV. Between the trimmed V and J ends, which lost 0 bases and 3 bases, there was a span of 21 bases. The CDR3 spans 19 residues. CDR3 nucleotides: TGTGCCAGCAGCTTAGACCCCACAGGGCCCCACCAGCTCAATCAGCCCCAGCATTTT. Translated: CASSLDPTGPHQLNQPQHF.

CDR3 sequence reads: CASSDPSTGYEQYF. As DNA, the CDR3 is TGTGCCAGCAGTGATCCATCAACGGGGTACGAGCAGTACTTC. V usage is TRBV25-1 and J usage is TRBJ2-7; a possible D gene is TRBD2 (5 bases). Germline V lookup: CDR1 MGHDK, CDR2 SYGVNS. Trimming cost V 3 bases and J 4 bases, with 13 bases left between them. This CDR3 is built from 14 residues.

The table lists this clone with a few counts. This chain joins TRBV25-1 and TRBJ1-6, with 7 bases identical to TRBD1. J lost 5 bases, V lost 5 bases, and 6 bases had no gene match. This CDR3 spans 15 amino acids. Germline lookup yields CDR1 MGHDK and CDR2 SYGVNS. The CDR3 spells CASSSPDRDNSPLHF. In DNA form, the CDR3 reads TGTGCCAGCAGTTCACCCGACAGGGATAATTCACCCCTCCACTTT.

The chain couples TRBV7-9 to TRBJ2-2; TRBD1 matches 9 bases. The V gene's germline CDR1 is SEHNR and CDR2 FQNEAQ (reference sequence). There are 16 residues in the CDR3. V trimming: 3 bases; J trimming: 4 bases; junction bases outside the gene matches: 6. Here the CDR3 reads CASSFETGGLTGELFF. The CDR3 nucleotides read TGTGCCAGCAGCTTCGAGACAGGGGGTCTCACCGGGGAGCTGTTTTTT.

This clone was detected many times. The rearrangement links TRBV20-1 to TRBJ2-2; 10 bases are a match to TRBD1. The CDR3 has 15 amino acids. Germline CDR1 DFQATT, CDR2 SNEGSKA (reference sequence). With 3 bases clipped from V and 4 bases from J, the junction kept 5 bases outside the gene matches. CDR3 loop: CSASRDRGFTGELFF. The CDR3 bases are TGCAGTGCTAGTAGGGACAGGGGTTTCACCGGGGAGCTGTTTTTT.

This clone has a handful of counts. V usage is TRBV9 and J usage is TRBJ2-7; 11 nucleotides match TRBD2. The trim removed 0 bases at V and 5 bases at J, leaving 7 bases unmatched. Germline values: CDR1 SGDLS, CDR2 YYNGEE. The CDR3 totals 16 residues. The CDR3 protein is CASSVAPQGLADEQYF. The DNA for the CDR3 is TGTGCCAGCAGCGTAGCCCCTCAGGGACTAGCGGACGAGCAGTACTTC.

The V gene is TRBV27, the J gene TRBJ2-5, with a tentative D call TRBD2 (6 bases). CDR3 length: 14 residues. Trimming removed 5 bases from V and 1 base from J, with 11 bases in between. Germline lookup yields CDR1 MNHEY and CDR2 SMNVEV (reference sequence). The CDR3 is CASSVSGPQETQYF. DNA of the CDR3: TGTGCCAGCAGTGTAAGCGGGCCCCAAGAGACCCAGTACTTC.

The sample holds many counts of this clone. This chain connects TRBV4-3 to TRBJ2-2, with 7 bases lining up with TRBD1. J gave up 2 bases and V 4 bases, and 7 bases lay outside the gene matches. From germline, CDR1 is LGHNA and CDR2 YSLEER. The CDR3 has 16 amino acids. CDR3 in DNA: TGCGCCAGCAGCCTTTCCGGGACAGACAACACCGGGGAGCTGTTTTTT. It yields the protein CASSLSGTDNTGELFF.

The chain recombines TRBV10-3 with TRBJ2-3, with TRBD2 identical over 12 bases. CDR3 length: 16 residues. Trimming cost V 3 bases and J 8 bases; bases outside gene matches: 9. CDR1 and CDR2 (germline): ENHRY, SYGVKD. This CDR3 is CAISEQTSGSVFTQYF. As DNA, the CDR3 is TGTGCCATCAGTGAACAGACTAGCGGGAGCGTGTTTACGCAGTATTTT.

This clone was picked up one time. This chain connects TRBV27 to TRBJ2-1, with TRBD1 identical over 7 bases. The CDR3 covers 16 residues. Germline CDR1 MNHEY, CDR2 SMNVEV (reference sequence). V lost 4 bases, J lost 5 bases, and 11 bases stayed unmatched. CDR3 sequence: CASSSLLTGRNNEQFF. CDR3 DNA: TGTGCCAGCAGTTCCTTACTGACAGGGAGAAACAATGAGCAGTTCTTC.

V usage is TRBV19 and J usage is TRBJ1-4; 10 nucleotides line up with TRBD1. Losses at the gene ends were 8 bases for V and 8 bases for J; bases not matched to a gene: 5. The CDR3 has 13 residues. The germline V gene has CDR1 LNHDA and CDR2 SQIVND (reference sequence). Here the CDR3 reads CASGDRGREKLFF. The CDR3 DNA follows: TGTGCCAGTGGGGACAGGGGTAGGGAAAAACTGTTTTTT.

This chain joins TRBV5-1 and TRBJ1-6; D might be TRBD1 (5 bases). CDR1 is SGHRS, CDR2 YFSETQ, per germline. This CDR3 spans 15 amino acids. V dropped 3 bases and J dropped 8 bases, with 15 bases sitting between them. Written as DNA, the CDR3 is TGCGCCAGCAGCTGGACCTCCGGGACTTATTCACCCCTCCACTTT. Its translation: CASSWTSGTYSPLHF.

Of note for this clone: The sample carries other DNA sequences with the same CDR3. This rearrangement joins TRBV5-1 to TRBJ1-1, with TRBD1 as a possible D gene (6 bases). Germline values: CDR1 SGHRS, CDR2 YFSETQ. V gave up 0 bases and J gave up 6 bases, with 9 bases separating them. This CDR3 has 13 amino acids. Written as DNA, the CDR3 is TGCGCCAGCAGCTTGGTAGGGGGGGCTGAAGCTTTCTTT. Its protein is CASSLVGGAEAFF.

This rearrangement joins TRBV5-6 to TRBJ1-5; D may be TRBD1 (6 bases). The CDR3 totals 14 residues. CDR1 is SGHDT, CDR2 YYEEEE, per germline. V gave up 1 base and J gave up 7 bases, with 12 bases separating them. This CDR3 is CASSLRGAGQPQHF. The CDR3 bases are TGTGCCAGCAGCTTGCGGGGGGCCGGGCAGCCCCAGCATTTT.

V is TRBV18 and J is TRBJ2-7, with 14 bases that match TRBD2. Trimming at V came to 4 bases and at J to 6 bases, leaving 2 bases not matched to a gene. The CDR3 has 14 amino acids. Germline V CDR1 and CDR2: KGHSH, LQKENI. CDR3 in amino acids: CASSQGTSGSEQYF. The CDR3 DNA follows: TGTGCCAGCTCACAAGGGACTAGCGGGAGCGAGCAGTACTTC.

The chain employs TRBV30 and TRBJ2-7; 11 nucleotides agree with TRBD1. CDR3 length equals 13 residues. Per germline, CDR1 GTSNPN and CDR2 SVGIG (reference sequence). After removal of 7 bases from V and 2 bases from J, the junction contained 4 bases not matched to a gene. The CDR3 region is CASSGQGAYEQYF. The CDR3 DNA sequence: TGTGCCTCCTCGGGACAGGGGGCCTACGAGCAGTACTTC.

This chain uses TRBV28 with TRBJ1-2; no clear D. There are 13 residues in the CDR3. Trimming took off 2 bases at V and 3 bases at J, with 7 bases between the two ends. Germline V CDR1 and CDR2: MDHEN, SYDVKM. The CDR3, as DNA: TGTGCCAGCAGTTTAAGTCAGTACTATGGCTACACCTTC. This sequence encodes CASSLSQYYGYTF.

The V call is TRBV19, the J call TRBJ1-5; a weak D match, TRBD1 (6 bases). CDR1 is LNHDA and CDR2 is SQIVND in the germline V gene (reference sequence). V was pared by 4 bases and J by 6 bases, with 16 bases between. The CDR3 totals 15 residues. The CDR3 spells CASSTEQGEGQPQHF. The CDR3 nucleotides are TGTGCCAGTAGTACCGAACAGGGAGAGGGTCAGCCCCAGCATTTT.

The rearrangement uses TRBV29-1 and TRBJ2-5; 7 nucleotides agree with TRBD1. Per germline, CDR1 SQVTM and CDR2 ANQGSEA. The CDR3 sequence is 12 residues long. Germline trimming cut 5 bases from V and 7 bases from J; bases unmatched to any gene: 7. CDR3 DNA: TGCAGCGTTAAACGGCCAGGGGGGACCCAGTACTTC. This codes for CSVKRPGGTQYF.

The chain uses TRBV7-8 and TRBJ2-7, with D uncertain. Germline V lookup: CDR1 SGHVS, CDR2 FQNEAQ. V shed 0 bases and J shed 0 bases, with 9 bases lying between them. This CDR3 has 15 residues. CDR3 DNA: TGTGCCAGCAGCTTAGCTCGTGGGCTCTCCTACGAGCAGTACTTC. Encoded protein: CASSLARGLSYEQYF. Full variable domain (outside the CDR3, taken from reference TRBV7-8 and TRBJ2-7): GAGVSQSPRYKVAKRGQDVALRCDPISGHVSLFWYQQALGQGPEFLTYFQNEAQLDKSGLPSDRFFAERPEGSVSTLKIQRTQQEDSAVYLCASSLARGLSYEQYFGPGTRLTVT.

The V gene is TRBV7-2, the J gene TRBJ2-2; 11 bases align to TRBD1. Germline values: CDR1 SGHTA, CDR2 FQGNSA. V lost 4 bases to trimming and J lost 7 bases; unmatched junction nucleotides: 5. The CDR3 extends over 15 amino acids. The CDR3 is CASSYRDRGIGELFF. The CDR3 coding sequence is TGTGCCAGCAGCTACCGGGACAGGGGGATCGGGGAGCTGTTTTTT.

The chain has TRBV2 and TRBJ1-1, with a possible D match to TRBD1 (6 bases). Trimming removed 3 bases at V and 5 bases at J, with 10 bases between. CDR1 and CDR2 (germline): SNHLY, FYNNEI. The CDR3 is made up of 13 amino acids. The CDR3: CASSEAGATEAFF. CDR3 sequence (DNA): TGTGCCAGCAGTGAGGCGGGGGCAACTGAAGCTTTCTTT.

The genes are TRBV5-1 and TRBJ2-1; D is uncertain. With 4 bases removed from V and 8 bases from J, the gap between germline ends came to 10 bases. This CDR3 comprises 12 residues. Germline CDR1 is SGHRS and CDR2 is YFSETQ. The CDR3 region is CASSLSPDEQFF. The CDR3 nucleotides read TGCGCCAGCAGCCTCTCCCCTGATGAGCAGTTCTTC.

This clone was counted ten times or more. This chain connects TRBV18 to TRBJ2-7; no clear D gene. V lost 4 bases and J 0 bases, leaving 7 bases between the germline ends. The germline V gene has CDR1 KGHSH and CDR2 LQKENI. This CDR3 spans 13 amino acids. The DNA of the CDR3 is TGTGCCAGCTCACACGAGGTCTCCTACGAGCAGTACTTC. It codes for CASSHEVSYEQYF.

The chain uses TRBV23-1 and TRBJ1-4, with 10 bases that match TRBD1. TRBV23-1 carries the ORF label, with uncertain function. Losses at the gene ends were 4 bases for V and 7 bases for J; bases not matched to a gene: 6. The CDR3 totals 15 residues. The chain's CDR3 is CASSRATGGCEKLFF. CDR3 DNA sequence: TGCGCCAGCAGTCGCGCGACAGGGGGCTGTGAAAAACTGTTTTTT.

This chain joins TRBV9 and TRBJ1-5; D gene ambiguous. From germline, CDR1 is SGDLS and CDR2 YYNGEE. The CDR3 loop spans 15 amino acids. V was pared by 0 bases and J by 2 bases, with 9 bases between. The CDR3 DNA sequence: TGTGCCAGCAGCGTAGGGGCAGGCGGCAATCAGCCCCAGCATTTT. Its translation is CASSVGAGGNQPQHF.

The rearrangement joins TRBV18 to TRBJ1-5; D may be TRBD1 (5 bases). The CDR3 extends over 16 amino acids. Germline assignment: CDR1 KGHSH and CDR2 LQKENI. V shed 2 bases and J shed 1 base, with 12 bases lying between them. The CDR3: CASSPGAGLSNQPQHF. CDR3 DNA sequence: TGTGCCAGCTCACCAGGGGCCGGGTTGAGCAATCAGCCCCAGCATTTT.